The rows below give T cell receptor beta chains drawn from one sample of a study of blood T cell repertoires in COVID-19. Some clones are missing from TCRdb's copy, which holds only in-frame ones; the method was immunoSEQ multiplex PCR. The data show under 250,000 clones, with around nine tenths seen just once and 2.5% to 3.5% held by the top ten. The sequenced material came from PBMCs or T cells enriched from blood (not recorded which). The receptors here all came from a woman in her 40s who had been exposed to COVID-19. Both conserved end residues are part of each CDR3. Fields, in order: clone size, D gene, V gene, J gene, CDR3 DNA, CDR3 protein. D genes are given only for firm matches. Size values are once, few and many counts, or a class for expanded clones, and some rows have none.

clone size: NA; D gene: NA; V gene: TRBV12-3/TRBV12-4; J gene: TRBJ2-7; CDR3 DNA: TGTGCCAGCAGGGACAGTGCCTCCTACGAGCAGTACTTC; CDR3 protein: CASRDSASYEQYF
clone size: NA; D gene: TRBD1; V gene: TRBV18; J gene: TRBJ1-5; CDR3 DNA: TGTGCCAGCTCACCAGACAGGGCTATCAATCAGCCCCAGCATTTT; CDR3 protein: CASSPDRAINQPQHF
clone size: few; D gene: NA; V gene: TRBV6-5; J gene: TRBJ1-4; CDR3 DNA: TGTGCCAGCAGTTACTCGGGGGACTCGTTGGGGGAAAAACTGTTTTTT; CDR3 protein: CASSYSGDSLGEKLFF
clone size: NA; D gene: NA; V gene: TRBV11-2; J gene: TRBJ1-4; CDR3 DNA: TGTGCCAGCAGCTTGTCGGGGGTGAGAGGGGAAAAACTGTTTTTT; CDR3 protein: CASSLSGVRGEKLFF
clone size: NA; D gene: NA; V gene: TRBV29-1; J gene: TRBJ2-3; CDR3 DNA: TGCAGCGTCCCAGGGCTCCCTTATAGCACAGATACGCAGTATTTT; CDR3 protein: CSVPGLPYSTDTQYF
clone size: few; D gene: NA; V gene: TRBV4-3; J gene: TRBJ1-1; CDR3 DNA: TGCGCCAGCAGCAGAGGGTCTACCGGCACTGAAGCTTTCTTT; CDR3 protein: CASSRGSTGTEAFF
clone size: NA; D gene: NA; V gene: TRBV5-6; J gene: TRBJ2-7; CDR3 DNA: TGTGCCAGCAGCTCGTCCCAGGGGAACTCCTACGAGCAGTACTTC; CDR3 protein: CASSSSQGNSYEQYF
clone size: NA; D gene: TRBD1; V gene: TRBV6-2/TRBV6-3; J gene: TRBJ2-1; CDR3 DNA: TGTGCCAGCAGCCGACAGGGTTTCGAGCAGTTCTTC; CDR3 protein: CASSRQGFEQFF
clone size: NA; D gene: NA; V gene: TRBV3-1/TRBV3-2; J gene: TRBJ2-5; CDR3 DNA: TGTGCCAGCAGCCAGGGTAGCGTTGGTGAAGAGACCCAGTACTTC; CDR3 protein: CASSQGSVGEETQYF
clone size: NA; D gene: TRBD1; V gene: TRBV11-2; J gene: TRBJ1-2; CDR3 DNA: TGTGCCAGCAGCCCCGGGACAGGGGGTGGCTACACCTTC; CDR3 protein: CASSPGTGGGYTF
clone size: NA; D gene: TRBD2; V gene: TRBV7-2; J gene: TRBJ2-3; CDR3 DNA: TGTGCCAGCAGCTTCGGTACTAGCGGGAGTGGCACAGATACGCAGTATTTT; CDR3 protein: CASSFGTSGSGTDTQYF
clone size: NA; D gene: NA; V gene: TRBV18; J gene: TRBJ2-3; CDR3 DNA: TGTGCCAGCTCACCCGATGCGGATACGCAGTATTTT; CDR3 protein: CASSPDADTQYF
clone size: NA; D gene: TRBD2; V gene: TRBV11-2; J gene: TRBJ2-1; CDR3 DNA: TGTGCCAGCAGCTTAGGGTCTTTGGCGGGAGCCTCCTACAATGAGCAGTTCTTC; CDR3 protein: CASSLGSLAGASYNEQFF
clone size: few; D gene: TRBD2; V gene: TRBV15; J gene: TRBJ2-1; CDR3 DNA: TGTGCCACCAGCAGGAGCGCGGGGGTCTCCTACAATGAGCAGTTCTTC; CDR3 protein: CATSRSAGVSYNEQFF
clone size: NA; D gene: TRBD2; V gene: TRBV6-5; J gene: TRBJ2-7; CDR3 DNA: TGTGCCAGCAGTAGCGGGGGGTACGAGCAGTACTTC; CDR3 protein: CASSSGGYEQYF
clone size: NA; D gene: NA; V gene: TRBV7-7; J gene: TRBJ2-5; CDR3 DNA: TGTGCTAGCAGCCTGAGTATCCTAGAGACCCAGTACTTC; CDR3 protein: CASSLSILETQYF
clone size: few; D gene: TRBD2; V gene: TRBV5-4; J gene: TRBJ2-2; CDR3 DNA: TGTGCCAGCAGCGTTGGACTAGCGGGAACCGGGGAGCTGTTTTTT; CDR3 protein: CASSVGLAGTGELFF
clone size: NA; D gene: NA; V gene: TRBV5-1; J gene: TRBJ1-1; CDR3 DNA: TGCGCCAGCAGCCCAGGGGAGGGGAACACTGAAGCTTTCTTT; CDR3 protein: CASSPGEGNTEAFF
clone size: NA; D gene: NA; V gene: TRBV6-2/TRBV6-3; J gene: TRBJ1-2; CDR3 DNA: TGTGCCAGCAGCGAGACTAGCCCTAACTATGGCTACACCTTC; CDR3 protein: CASSETSPNYGYTF
clone size: NA; D gene: NA; V gene: TRBV7-7; J gene: TRBJ2-5; CDR3 DNA: TGTGCTAGCAGCTTAGCCGGGGAGTACGGGGAGACCCAGTACTTC; CDR3 protein: CASSLAGEYGETQYF
clone size: NA; D gene: TRBD1; V gene: TRBV7-2; J gene: TRBJ1-2; CDR3 DNA: TGTGCCAGCAGCTTAGCAGCCGTGACCATTGTCAGACAGGGGAGGAACTATGGCTACACCTTC; CDR3 protein: CASSLAAVTIVRQGRNYGYTF
clone size: NA; D gene: NA; V gene: TRBV14; J gene: TRBJ1-2; CDR3 DNA: TGTGCCAGCAGCCAAGATAGGGGTTATCAGGGCTACACCTTC; CDR3 protein: CASSQDRGYQGYTF
clone size: once; D gene: NA; V gene: TRBV4-2; J gene: TRBJ1-2; CDR3 DNA: TGTGCCAGCAGCCAAAACTCCCCAGGAGGCTACACCTTC; CDR3 protein: CASSQNSPGGYTF
clone size: NA; D gene: NA; V gene: TRBV6-2/TRBV6-3; J gene: TRBJ2-7; CDR3 DNA: TGTGCCAGCAGCCGGCTCAGCTACGAGCAGTACTTC; CDR3 protein: CASSRLSYEQYF
clone size: NA; D gene: TRBD1; V gene: TRBV9; J gene: TRBJ1-1; CDR3 DNA: TGTGCCAGCACCCCCGAGGGGGCTACGAACACTGAAGCTTTCTTT; CDR3 protein: CASTPEGATNTEAFF
clone size: NA; D gene: TRBD1; V gene: TRBV23-1; J gene: TRBJ1-5; CDR3 DNA: TGCGCCAGCAGTCTTCACCCGGGACAGGCGCTCAATCAGCCCCAGCATTTT; CDR3 protein: CASSLHPGQALNQPQHF
clone size: NA; D gene: NA; V gene: TRBV2; J gene: TRBJ1-4; CDR3 DNA: TGTGCCAGTAATGAGAGGGAGACGTCTAATGAAAAACTGTTTTTT; CDR3 protein: CASNERETSNEKLFF
clone size: NA; D gene: NA; V gene: TRBV29-1; J gene: TRBJ1-1; CDR3 DNA: TGCAGCGTCGAAAAGGGGATTCACACTGAAGCTTTCTTT; CDR3 protein: CSVEKGIHTEAFF
clone size: NA; D gene: TRBD1; V gene: TRBV19; J gene: TRBJ1-2; CDR3 DNA: TGTGCCAGTAGTATTTTAGGACAGGGGGCCTATGGCTACACCTTC; CDR3 protein: CASSILGQGAYGYTF
clone size: NA; D gene: NA; V gene: TRBV4-3; J gene: TRBJ2-2; CDR3 DNA: TGCGCCAGCAGCCAAGATTGGGGGGGCCAAAACACCGGGGAGCTGTTTTTT; CDR3 protein: CASSQDWGGQNTGELFF
clone size: NA; D gene: NA; V gene: TRBV7-3; J gene: TRBJ1-3; CDR3 DNA: TGTGCCAGCAGCTTATCCGGGGGAAACACCATATATTTT; CDR3 protein: CASSLSGGNTIYF
clone size: NA; D gene: NA; V gene: TRBV5-4; J gene: TRBJ2-7; CDR3 DNA: TGTGCCAGCAGCTTGCCCCCCCTCGTCGAGCAGTACTTC; CDR3 protein: CASSLPPLVEQYF
clone size: few; D gene: NA; V gene: TRBV21-1; J gene: TRBJ1-1; CDR3 DNA: TGTGCCAGCAGCAAAGCGCGGGAGGGAGGTTGGTGGAACACTGAAGCTTTCTTT; CDR3 protein: CASSKAREGGWWNTEAFF
clone size: NA; D gene: NA; V gene: TRBV2; J gene: TRBJ2-1; CDR3 DNA: TGTGCCAGCAAGGCTAGCGCCAACAATGAGCAGTTCTTC; CDR3 protein: CASKASANNEQFF
clone size: NA; D gene: NA; V gene: TRBV5-1; J gene: TRBJ1-6; CDR3 DNA: TGCGCCAGCAGCGGGGACGGGAGCTCCTATAATTCACCCCTCCACTTT; CDR3 protein: CASSGDGSSYNSPLHF
clone size: once; D gene: NA; V gene: TRBV27; J gene: TRBJ1-6; CDR3 DNA: TGTGCCAGCAGCCCTTCCGAGGTCGGAAATTCACCCCTCCACTTT; CDR3 protein: CASSPSEVGNSPLHF
clone size: NA; D gene: NA; V gene: TRBV27; J gene: TRBJ2-7; CDR3 DNA: TGTGCCAGCAGCTCTCATCTAAACTACGAGCAGTACTTC; CDR3 protein: CASSSHLNYEQYF
clone size: few; D gene: NA; V gene: TRBV5-1; J gene: TRBJ2-1; CDR3 DNA: TGCGCCAGCAGTCCGCGGGCTATCTCCTACAATGAGCAGTTCTTC; CDR3 protein: CASSPRAISYNEQFF
clone size: NA; D gene: TRBD1; V gene: TRBV27; J gene: TRBJ1-2; CDR3 DNA: TGTGCCAGCAGGCTGACAGGGGCCTATGGCTACACCTTC; CDR3 protein: CASRLTGAYGYTF
clone size: NA; D gene: NA; V gene: TRBV6-6; J gene: TRBJ2-3; CDR3 DNA: TGTGCCACCCAATTAGGGGGGGCGGGCACAGATACGCAGTATTTT; CDR3 protein: CATQLGGAGTDTQYF